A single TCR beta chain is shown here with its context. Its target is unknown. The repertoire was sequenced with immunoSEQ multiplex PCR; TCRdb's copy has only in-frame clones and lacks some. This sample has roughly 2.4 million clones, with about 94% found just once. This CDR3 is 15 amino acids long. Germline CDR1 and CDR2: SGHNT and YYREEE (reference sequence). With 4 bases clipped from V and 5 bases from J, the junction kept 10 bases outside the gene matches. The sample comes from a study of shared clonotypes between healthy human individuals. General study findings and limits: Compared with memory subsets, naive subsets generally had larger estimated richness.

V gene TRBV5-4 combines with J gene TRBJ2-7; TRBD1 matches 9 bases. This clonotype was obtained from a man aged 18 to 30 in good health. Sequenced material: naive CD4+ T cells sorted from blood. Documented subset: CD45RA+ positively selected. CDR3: CASSPGTGRSHEQYF. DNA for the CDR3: TGTGCCAGCAGCCCGGGGACAGGGCGTTCCCACGAGCAGTACTTC.